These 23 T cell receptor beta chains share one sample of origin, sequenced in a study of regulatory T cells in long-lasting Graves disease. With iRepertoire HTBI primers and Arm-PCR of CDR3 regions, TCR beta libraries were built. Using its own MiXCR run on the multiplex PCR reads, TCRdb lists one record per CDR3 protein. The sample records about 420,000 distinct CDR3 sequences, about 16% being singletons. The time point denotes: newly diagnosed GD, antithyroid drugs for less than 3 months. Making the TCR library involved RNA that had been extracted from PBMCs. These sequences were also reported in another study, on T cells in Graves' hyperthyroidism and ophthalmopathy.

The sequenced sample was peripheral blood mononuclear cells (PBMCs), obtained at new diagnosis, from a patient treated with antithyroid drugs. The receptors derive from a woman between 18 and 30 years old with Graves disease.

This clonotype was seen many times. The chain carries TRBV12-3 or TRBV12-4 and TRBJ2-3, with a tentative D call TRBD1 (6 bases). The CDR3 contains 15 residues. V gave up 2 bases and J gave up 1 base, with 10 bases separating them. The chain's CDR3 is CASSLTQGGTDTQYF. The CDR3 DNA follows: TGTGCCAGCAGTTTAACACAGGGTGGCACAGATACGCAGTATTTT.

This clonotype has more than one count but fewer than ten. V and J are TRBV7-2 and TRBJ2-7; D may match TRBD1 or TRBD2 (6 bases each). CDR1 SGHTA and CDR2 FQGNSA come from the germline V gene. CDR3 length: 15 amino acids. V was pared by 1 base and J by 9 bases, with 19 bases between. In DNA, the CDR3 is TGTGCCAGCAGCTTAGTGGGGGGCCCAGAGTCTGTGCAGTACTTC. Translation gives CASSLVGGPESVQYF.

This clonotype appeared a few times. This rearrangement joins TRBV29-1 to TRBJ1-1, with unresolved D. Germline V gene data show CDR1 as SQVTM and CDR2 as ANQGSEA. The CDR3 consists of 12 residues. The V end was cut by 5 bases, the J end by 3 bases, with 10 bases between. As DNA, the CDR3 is TGCAGCGTTATAGAAGGACACACTGAAGCTTTCTTT. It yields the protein CSVIEGHTEAFF.

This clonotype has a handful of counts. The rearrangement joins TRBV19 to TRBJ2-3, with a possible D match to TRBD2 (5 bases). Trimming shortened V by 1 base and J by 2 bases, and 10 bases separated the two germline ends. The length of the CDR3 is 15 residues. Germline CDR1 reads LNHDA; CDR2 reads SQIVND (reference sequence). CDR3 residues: CASSIGPGTTDTQYF. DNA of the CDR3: TGTGCCAGTAGTATAGGCCCGGGAACCACAGATACGCAGTATTTT.

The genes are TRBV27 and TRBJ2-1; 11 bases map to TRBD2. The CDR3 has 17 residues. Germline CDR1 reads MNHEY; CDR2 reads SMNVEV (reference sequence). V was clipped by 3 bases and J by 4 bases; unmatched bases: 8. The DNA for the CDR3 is TGTGCCAGCAGTTTCTCCGTAGCGGGAGGGGGTTACAATGAGCAGTTCTTC. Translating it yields CASSFSVAGGGYNEQFF.

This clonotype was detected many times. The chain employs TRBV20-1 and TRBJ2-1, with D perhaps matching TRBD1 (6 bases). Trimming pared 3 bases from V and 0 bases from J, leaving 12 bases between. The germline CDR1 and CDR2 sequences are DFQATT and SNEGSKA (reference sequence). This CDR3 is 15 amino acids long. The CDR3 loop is CSASAGASSYNEQFF. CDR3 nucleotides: TGCAGTGCTAGTGCAGGGGCTAGCTCCTACAATGAGCAGTTCTTC.

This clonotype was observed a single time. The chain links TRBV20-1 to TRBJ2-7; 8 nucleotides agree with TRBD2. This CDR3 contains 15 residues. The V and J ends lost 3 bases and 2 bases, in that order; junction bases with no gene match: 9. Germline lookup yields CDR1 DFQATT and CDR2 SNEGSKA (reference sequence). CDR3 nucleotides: TGCAGTGCTAGCCCCTTGGGCGGGAGGCCCTACGAGCAGTACTTC. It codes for CSASPLGGRPYEQYF.

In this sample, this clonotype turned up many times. CDR3 coding DNA: TGTGCCAGCTCACTTCAGGCTAATCAGCCCCAGCATTTT. Amino acids: CASSLQANQPQHF. The chain recombines TRBV18 with TRBJ1-5; D is uncertain. The germline V and J ends were trimmed by 4 bases and 4 bases, with 8 bases remaining between them. CDR3 length: 13 amino acids. Per germline, CDR1 KGHSH and CDR2 LQKENI.

CDR3 in DNA: TGTGCCAGCAGCTTAGGTGCAGGACTAGCGGGAGGGTCCTACGAGCAGTACTTC. It is translated as CASSLGAGLAGGSYEQYF. V gene TRBV7-2 combines with J gene TRBJ2-7, with TRBD2 matching over 15 bases. V gave up 1 base and J gave up 1 base; unmatched junction bases: 5. Germline V gives CDR1 SGHTA, CDR2 FQGNSA. The CDR3 has 18 residues.

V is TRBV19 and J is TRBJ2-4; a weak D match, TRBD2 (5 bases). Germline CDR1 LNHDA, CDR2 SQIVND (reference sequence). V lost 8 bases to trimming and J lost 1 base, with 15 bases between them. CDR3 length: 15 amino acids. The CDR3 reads CASRTLNGAKNIQYF. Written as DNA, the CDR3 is TGTGCCAGTCGGACTTTAAACGGGGCCAAAAACATTCAGTACTTC.

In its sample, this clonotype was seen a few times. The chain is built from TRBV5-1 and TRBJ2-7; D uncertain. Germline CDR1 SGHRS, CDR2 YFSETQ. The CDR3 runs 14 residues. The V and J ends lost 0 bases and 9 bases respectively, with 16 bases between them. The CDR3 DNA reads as TGCGCCAGCAGCTTGGAAGGGCTCAGCAGTGTGCAGTACTTC. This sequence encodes CASSLEGLSSVQYF.

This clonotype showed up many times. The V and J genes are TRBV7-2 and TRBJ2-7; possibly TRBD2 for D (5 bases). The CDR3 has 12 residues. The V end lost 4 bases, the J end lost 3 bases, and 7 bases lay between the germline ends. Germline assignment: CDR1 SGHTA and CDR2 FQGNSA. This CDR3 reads CASSSRGYEQYF. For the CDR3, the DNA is TGTGCCAGCAGCTCCCGGGGCTACGAGCAGTACTTC. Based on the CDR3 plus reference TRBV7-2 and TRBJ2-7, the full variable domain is GAGVSQSPSNKVTEKGKDVELRCDPISGHTALYWYRQSLGQGLEFLIYFQGNSAPDKSGLPSDRFSAERTGGSVSTLTIQRTQQEDSAVYLCASSSRGYEQYFGPGTRLTVT.

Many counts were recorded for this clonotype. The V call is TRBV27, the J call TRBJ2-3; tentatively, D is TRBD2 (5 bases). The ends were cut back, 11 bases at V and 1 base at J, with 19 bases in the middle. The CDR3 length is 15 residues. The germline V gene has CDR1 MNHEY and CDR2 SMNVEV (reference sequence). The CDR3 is CADEIARLGTDTQYF. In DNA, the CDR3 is TGTGCCGACGAGATAGCGAGATTAGGCACAGATACGCAGTATTTT.

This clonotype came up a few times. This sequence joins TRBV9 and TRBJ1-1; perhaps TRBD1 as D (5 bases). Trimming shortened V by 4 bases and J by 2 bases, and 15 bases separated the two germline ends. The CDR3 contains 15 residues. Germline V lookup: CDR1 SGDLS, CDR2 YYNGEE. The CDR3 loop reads CASSPQQGLNTEAFF. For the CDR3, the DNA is TGTGCCAGCAGCCCCCAGCAGGGTCTAAACACTGAAGCTTTCTTT.

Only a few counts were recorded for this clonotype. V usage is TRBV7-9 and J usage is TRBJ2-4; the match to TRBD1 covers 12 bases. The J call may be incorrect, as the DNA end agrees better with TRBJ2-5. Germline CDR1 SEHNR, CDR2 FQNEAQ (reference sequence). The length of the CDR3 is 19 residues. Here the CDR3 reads CASSTQKKSGTGGEETQYF. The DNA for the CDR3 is TGTGCCAGCAGCACACAGAAGAAATCCGGGACAGGGGGCGAAGAGACCCAGTACTTC.

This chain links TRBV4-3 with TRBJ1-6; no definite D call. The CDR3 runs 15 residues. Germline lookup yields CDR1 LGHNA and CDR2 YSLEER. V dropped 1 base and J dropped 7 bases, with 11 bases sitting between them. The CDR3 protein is CASSQGRTSNSPLHF. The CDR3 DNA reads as TGCGCCAGCAGCCAAGGCCGGACTTCCAATTCACCCCTCCACTTT.

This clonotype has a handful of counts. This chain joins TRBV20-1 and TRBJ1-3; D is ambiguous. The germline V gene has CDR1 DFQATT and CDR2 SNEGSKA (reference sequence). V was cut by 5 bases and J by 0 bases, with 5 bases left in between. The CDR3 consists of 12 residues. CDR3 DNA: TGCAGTGCTGCGCACTCTGGAAACACCATATATTTT. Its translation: CSAAHSGNTIYF.

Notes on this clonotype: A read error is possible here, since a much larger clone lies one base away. The CDR3 bases are TGTGCCAGCAGTTTTAGGGTTTCCTACGAGCAGTACTTC. It translates to CASSFRVSYEQYF. The chain has TRBV28 and TRBJ2-7, with unresolved D. CDR3 size: 13 residues. CDR1 MDHEN and CDR2 SYDVKM come from the germline V gene. Trimming stripped 3 bases from V and 1 base from J, with 7 bases between.

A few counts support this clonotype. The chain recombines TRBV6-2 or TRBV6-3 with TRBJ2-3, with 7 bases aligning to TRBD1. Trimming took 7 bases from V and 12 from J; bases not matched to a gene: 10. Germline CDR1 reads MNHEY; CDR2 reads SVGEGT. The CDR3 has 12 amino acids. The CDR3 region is CASTPFGDSQYF. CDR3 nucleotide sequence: TGTGCCAGCACGCCGTTTGGGGACAGTCAGTATTTT.

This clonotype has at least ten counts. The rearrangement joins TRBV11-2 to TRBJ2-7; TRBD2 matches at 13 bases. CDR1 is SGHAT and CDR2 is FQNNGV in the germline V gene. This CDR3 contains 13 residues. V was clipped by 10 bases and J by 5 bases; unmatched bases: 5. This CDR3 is CAIGTSGTHEQYF. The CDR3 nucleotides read TGTGCCATCGGGACTAGCGGGACGCACGAGCAGTACTTC.

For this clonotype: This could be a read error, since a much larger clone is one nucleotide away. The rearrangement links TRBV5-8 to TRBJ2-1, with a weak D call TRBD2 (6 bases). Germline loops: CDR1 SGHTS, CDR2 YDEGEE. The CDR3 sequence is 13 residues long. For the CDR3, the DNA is TGTGCCACCAGCGTGGACTATTACAATGAGCAGTTCTTC. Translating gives CATSVDYYNEQFF.

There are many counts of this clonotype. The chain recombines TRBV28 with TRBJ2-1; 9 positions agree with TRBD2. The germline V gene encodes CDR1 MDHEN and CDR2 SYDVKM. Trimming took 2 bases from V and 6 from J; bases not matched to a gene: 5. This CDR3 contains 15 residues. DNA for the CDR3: TGTGCCAGCAGTTTAAGTAGCGGGAGACTCAATGAGCAGTTCTTC. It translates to CASSLSSGRLNEQFF.

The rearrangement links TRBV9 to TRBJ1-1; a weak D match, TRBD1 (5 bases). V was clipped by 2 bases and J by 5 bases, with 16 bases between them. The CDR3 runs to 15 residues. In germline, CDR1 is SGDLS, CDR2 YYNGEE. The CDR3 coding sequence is TGTGCCAGCAGCGTCACAGGCGGGGGGAGAACTGAAGCTTTCTTT. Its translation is CASSVTGGGRTEAFF.